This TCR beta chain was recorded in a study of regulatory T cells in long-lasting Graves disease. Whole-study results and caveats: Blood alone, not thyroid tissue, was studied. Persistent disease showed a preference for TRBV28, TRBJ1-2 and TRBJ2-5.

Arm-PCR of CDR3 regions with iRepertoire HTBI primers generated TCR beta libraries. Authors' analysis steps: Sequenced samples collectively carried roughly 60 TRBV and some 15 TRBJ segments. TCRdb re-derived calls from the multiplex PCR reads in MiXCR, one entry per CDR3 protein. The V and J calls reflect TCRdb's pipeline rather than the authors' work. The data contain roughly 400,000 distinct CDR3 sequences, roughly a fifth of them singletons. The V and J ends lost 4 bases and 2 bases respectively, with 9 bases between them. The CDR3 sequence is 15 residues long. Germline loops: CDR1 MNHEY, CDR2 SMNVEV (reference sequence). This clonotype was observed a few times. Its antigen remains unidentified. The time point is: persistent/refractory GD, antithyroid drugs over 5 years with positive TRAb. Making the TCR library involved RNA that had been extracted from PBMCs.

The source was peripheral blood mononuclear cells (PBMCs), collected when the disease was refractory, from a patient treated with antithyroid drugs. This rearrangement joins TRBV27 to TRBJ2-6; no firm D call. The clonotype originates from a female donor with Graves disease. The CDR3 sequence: CASSWVGTGANVLTF. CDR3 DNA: TGTGCCAGCAGTTGGGTTGGGACTGGGGCCAACGTCCTGACTTTC.